This TCR beta chain was captured in a study of PD-1 blockade in classical Hodgkin lymphoma (dated by TCRdb to 2020 to 2022). Looking at the study overall: Nivolumab dosing was 3 mg/kg intravenously every 2 weeks, continuing until either disease progression or unacceptable toxicity. The study used TCR beta sequencing and CyTOF to define a peripheral blood immune signature of response to PD-1 blockade in classical Hodgkin lymphoma.

About this clone: No cognate antigen has been identified for it. Base qualities are not provided; no much larger clone lies one nucleotide away.

Results the study describes overall, beyond this receptor: Trial patients with a complete response had baseline diversity similar to that of newly diagnosed patients, while partial responders and progressors had significantly lower diversity. Diversity was lower in patients who began nivolumab less than 1 year after ASCT, so these patients were left out of later analyses to avoid confounding by immune reconstitution. The study covered only a single clinical trial cohort, and the causes of the repertoire differences, possibly disease activity or prior therapy, were still not defined. By C4D1, a significant rise was seen in CD4+ TCR diversity but not in CD8+ TCR diversity (p=0.0027 vs p=0.16), and the rise was most apparent among complete responders (p=0.02). Baseline TCR diversity was reported as lower in newly diagnosed patients than in healthy donors, and lower still in relapsed/refractory patients.

The time point label corresponds to: cycle 1 day 1 (C1D1), immediately before nivolumab initiation. Relapse after autologous stem cell transplantation had occurred in all trial patients, and cohorts A, B and C were distinguished by prior brentuximab vedotin exposure. A total of about 51 patients with relapsed/refractory classical Hodgkin lymphoma made up the trial cohort, and each patient's best overall response was complete response, partial response or progressive disease. Single-agent nivolumab was administered to trial patients in the multi-cohort phase II CheckMate 205 trial. An independent review committee assessed best overall response by applying the 2007 International Working Group response criteria. Trial PBMCs were obtained immediately prior to nivolumab initiation (C1D1) and on therapy at cycle 2 day 1 and cycle 4 day 1. Peripheral blood was collected in 8 mL Vacutainer Cell Preparation Tubes, from which PBMCs were isolated by centrifugation and then cryopreserved.

The Qiagen DNeasy kit was used to extract genomic DNA from unsorted PBMCs and from the negatively selected CD4+ and CD8+ fractions. Using primers that anneal to V and J segments, immunoSEQ multiplex PCR amplified the TCR beta CDR3 regions. Amplification bias was minimized using a synthetic immune receptor repertoire, and residual bias was removed computationally after sequencing. The authors processed their data as follows. Repertoire diversity was quantified as the Shannon entropy index using custom Python scripts. Unsorted, CD4+ and CD8+ repertoires were analyzed separately, except for combined analyses in which CD4+ and CD8+ sequences were merged in silico. A clone counted as expanded when the clone's frequency after treatment rose at least 2-fold relative to C1D1, and clones undetected at baseline were given a pseudocount of 0.5. Singleton clones were defined as clones with 0 or 1 copy at C1D1, and non-singleton clones were defined as clones with 2 or more copies. Clones expanded in unsorted samples were assigned a CD4+, CD8+ or unknown annotation through matching of protein sequences in sorted samples from the same patient. Wilcoxon tests on paired samples were used to test changes in diversity from C1D1 to C4D1. TCRdb took this table from immuneACCESS and kept in-frame rearrangements with V and J called. Such tables lack part of the clones; where checked against another copy, unresolved V genes explain under half of the gap, and the rest is unexplained. V, J and clone size were drawn from that table, and D and trimming were deduced from the DNA. For this sample there are about 97,000 clones; roughly 88% appear just once. The biggest ten clones account for 12% of the sample.

The TCR was taken from a human donor with classical Hodgkin lymphoma. The sequenced sample was peripheral blood mononuclear cells (PBMCs), obtained at baseline.

The CDR3 sequence is CASRSGTGTYNEQFF. The DNA sequence is TGTGCCAGCAGGTCCGGGACAGGGACGTACAATGAGCAGTTCTTC. The rearrangement joined TRBV5-4 to TRBJ2-1, and TRBD1 aligns with 9 junction nucleotides. From V the trimming removes 5 bases and from J it removes 4 bases, while the gene matches leave 7 bases of the junction unaccounted for. Its CDR3 holds 15 amino acids, cysteine through phenylalanine. The CDR3 DNA has 45 bases and is translated from base 1. The germline V gene (reference sequence) specifies SGHNT as CDR1 and YYREEE as CDR2.